These 8 T cell receptor beta chains came from one sample sequenced in a study of molecular identifiers for immune sequencing clone quantification. MiXCR was run by TCRdb on the PCR reads, yielding one entry per CDR3 protein. Here the sample spans about 320,000 distinct CDR3 sequences, around a fifth being singletons. The source material was naive CD8+ T cells from blood, with Jurkat cell RNA spiked in. As to subset: FACS-sorted CD8+CD4-CCR7+CD45RA+ naive T cells. The receptors come from a human donor in good health. Some libraries in this study had Jurkat cell RNA spiked in.

Turning to this clonotype: A much more abundant neighbour one base away suggests this may be a read error. The missing conserved phenylalanine or tryptophan at the end of this CDR3 makes a read error likely. J is TRBJ1-1 and V is TRBV6-5; tentative D call: TRBD1 (5 bases). Trimming stripped 6 bases from V and 7 bases from J, with 9 bases between. This CDR3 comprises 11 residues. Germline loops: CDR1 MNHEY, CDR2 SVGAGI. The CDR3 DNA reads as TGTGCCAGCAGAAGTGGGGGTGAAGCTTTCCTT. This gives the protein CASRSGGEAFL.

In its sample, this clonotype was seen many times. The V and J genes are TRBV6-5 and TRBJ1-5; tentatively, D is TRBD1 (5 bases). CDR1 and CDR2 from the germline V gene are MNHEY and SVGAGI. The V gene lost 2 bases and the J gene lost 7 bases, with 9 bases spanning the gap. The CDR3 sequence is 13 residues long. The CDR3 here is CASSYRGEQPQHF. In nucleotides, the CDR3 is TGTGCCAGCAGTTACAGAGGGGAGCAGCCCCAGCATTTT.

With regard to this clonotype: This may arise from a read error, as a much more abundant clone is one base away. The chain recombines TRBV4-1 with TRBJ2-7; either TRBD1 or TRBD2 may fit D (5 bases each). CDR1 is MGHRA and CDR2 is YSYEKL in the germline V gene. The CDR3 is 15 amino acids. Trimming removed 4 bases at V and 5 bases at J, with 18 bases between. The CDR3 reads CASSLSGAGFHEQYF. DNA for the CDR3: TGCGCCAGCAGCCTCTCCGGGGCAGGGTTCCACGAGCAGTACTTC.

This clonotype appeared a few times. The chain combines TRBV4-3 with TRBJ1-2; D is ambiguous. Germline values: CDR1 LGHNA, CDR2 YSLEER. V lost 0 bases to trimming and J lost 4 bases, with 24 bases between them. This CDR3 has 19 amino acids. Written as DNA, the CDR3 is TGCGCCAGCAGCCAAGATAGTTCGGGGTGGAGGGTGGAAGTCTATGGCTACACCTTC. Protein: CASSQDSSGWRVEVYGYTF.

As concerns this clonotype: Since a much larger clone is just one base distant, this may be a read error. The chain links TRBV7-8 to TRBJ2-2; D gene uncertain. CDR1 and CDR2 (germline): SGHVS, FQNEAQ. The CDR3 length is 14 residues. V lost 5 bases and J lost 6, with 13 bases in between. This chain's CDR3 is CASSQQWVAGELFF. The CDR3 DNA follows: TGTGCCAGCAGCCAACAGTGGGTCGCCGGGGAGCTGTTTTTT.

This clonotype was found once. A much larger clone lies a single base off, so this may be a read error. The conserved phenylalanine or tryptophan is not found at the CDR3 terminus, so this likely reflects a read error. The limits of the CDR3 on the DNA are not certain, so only TCRdb's listed CDR3 is given. V and J are TRBV6-6 and TRBJ2-7; TRBD1, the D gene given by the table, was not confirmed from the DNA. The CDR3 is 13 amino acids long, termini counted. Per germline, CDR1 MNHNY and CDR2 SVGAGI (reference sequence). The CDR3 is CASSPPSPADLFC.

In the case of this clonotype: Given the absence of the conserved phenylalanine or tryptophan at the CDR3 end, a read error is likely. The chain is built from TRBV7-2 and TRBJ2-7; D gene unclear. Germline lookup yields CDR1 SGHTA and CDR2 FQGNSA. The CDR3 is 14 residues long. Trimming cost V 0 bases and J 3 bases, with 9 bases left between them. The CDR3 sequence: CASSLARSSYEQYL. DNA of the CDR3: TGTGCCAGCAGCTTAGCCCGATCGAGCTACGAGCAGTACCTC.

This chain connects TRBV20-1 to TRBJ1-5; no clear D. CDR1 and CDR2 from the germline V gene are DFQATT and SNEGSKA (reference sequence). The CDR3 has 12 residues. Between the trimmed V and J ends, which lost 3 bases and 4 bases, there was a span of 7 bases. CDR3 coding DNA: TGCAGTGCTAGGGACGGTAATCAGCCCCAGCATTTT. It is translated as CSARDGNQPQHF.